Following are 21 T cell receptor beta chains from one sample sequenced in a study of beta chain features in type 1 diabetes. Sequenced material consisted of expressed TCRB transcripts (all of the isolated RNA was reverse transcribed). Sequenced by immunoSEQ multiplex PCR; TCRdb stores in-frame clones only, minus some. In the table there are under 500,000 clones, approximately 30% of which are singletons. The sample was naive CD4+ T cells from blood. The source is a man between 18 and 35 years old in good health.

The J gene is TRBJ1-2, the V gene TRBV30, with D possibly TRBD1 on 5 matching bases. This CDR3 contains 12 residues. V was cut by 2 bases and J by 4 bases, with 8 bases left in between. The germline V gene encodes CDR1 GTSNPN and CDR2 SVGIG (reference sequence). The DNA for the CDR3 is TGTGCCTGGAGTCGACAGCCCTATGGCTACACCTTC. Translating gives CAWSRQPYGYTF.

In its sample, this clone was seen a few times. V is TRBV27 and J is TRBJ1-1; D may be TRBD1 (6 bases). Trimming took off 6 bases at V and 5 bases at J, with 13 bases between the two ends. CDR1 and CDR2 from the germline V gene are MNHEY and SMNVEV (reference sequence). CDR3 length equals 13 residues. CDR3 loop: CASRDTGITEAFF. In DNA form, the CDR3 reads TGTGCCAGCAGGGATACAGGGATTACTGAAGCTTTCTTT.

This clone was recorded a few times. The chain uses TRBV6-5 and TRBJ1-5; the D gene is possibly TRBD1 (5 bases). The V end lost 2 bases, the J end lost 4 bases, and 9 bases lay between the germline ends. Germline-derived CDR1 and CDR2 are MNHEY and SVGAGI. The CDR3 contains 14 residues. CDR3: CASSYRQGNQPQHF. The CDR3 region has the DNA TGTGCCAGCAGTTACCGTCAGGGTAATCAGCCCCAGCATTTT.

This clone has just a few counts. Other DNA sequences in the sample encode the same CDR3. The V call is TRBV5-6, the J call TRBJ2-3, with a tentative D call TRBD2 (6 bases). CDR1 is SGHDT and CDR2 is YYEEEE in the germline V gene. V lost 4 bases to trimming and J lost 6 bases, with 6 bases between them. The CDR3 is made up of 11 amino acids. This chain's CDR3 is CASSAGDTQYF. The CDR3 nucleotides read TGTGCCAGCAGCGCGGGGGATACGCAGTATTTT.

This clone has only a few counts. The chain joins TRBV29-1 to TRBJ2-7, with 8 nucleotides matching TRBD2. J gave up 6 bases and V 6 bases, and 10 bases lay outside the gene matches. CDR3 length: 13 residues. Germline-derived CDR1 and CDR2 are SQVTM and ANQGSEA. The DNA of the CDR3 is TGCAGCGTAATGGGGTTAGCGGGACCCGAGCAGTACTTC. Its translation is CSVMGLAGPEQYF.

This chain links TRBV9 with TRBJ2-7, with unresolved D. Germline values: CDR1 SGDLS, CDR2 YYNGEE. With 2 bases removed from V and 4 bases from J, the gap between germline ends came to 7 bases. This CDR3 is 12 amino acids long. CDR3 region: CASSVDHYEQYF. CDR3 DNA: TGTGCCAGCAGCGTTGACCATTACGAGCAGTACTTC.

This clone was seen more than once but under ten times. V usage is TRBV4-1 and J usage is TRBJ2-7; 7 bases are a match to TRBD1. The CDR3 is 16 residues long. After removal of 2 bases from V and 3 bases from J, the junction contained 10 bases not matched to a gene. Germline-derived CDR1 and CDR2 are MGHRA and YSYEKL. The CDR3 region has the DNA TGCGCCAGCAGCCAACTTCGGACAGGAGACATCTACGAGCAGTACTTC. This codes for CASSQLRTGDIYEQYF.

The chain combines TRBV6-6 with TRBJ1-4; TRBD1 matches 7 bases. Germline CDR1 MNHNY, CDR2 SVGAGI (reference sequence). The trim removed 11 bases at V and 0 bases at J, leaving 9 bases unmatched. The CDR3 spans 15 residues. CDR3 sequence: CASSRGAATNEKLFF. CDR3 bases: TGTGCCTCAAGCAGGGGGGCCGCAACTAATGAAAAACTGTTTTTT.

This sequence joins TRBV5-1 and TRBJ2-5; 7 bases fit TRBD2. This CDR3 is built from 16 residues. CDR1 and CDR2 (germline): SGHRS, YFSETQ. V was pared by 1 base and J by 9 bases, with 15 bases of the junction left unmatched. CDR3 sequence (DNA): TGCGCCAGCAGCTTGTCAAGGGCTAGCGGAGCTACCTCCCAGTACTTC. It is translated as CASSLSRASGATSQYF.

The gene calls are TRBV2 and TRBJ2-7; 8 bases align to TRBD2. The CDR3 is made up of 12 amino acids. Looked up from germline, CDR1 is SNHLY and CDR2 is FYNNEI. V lost 4 bases, J lost 4 bases, and 0 bases stayed unmatched. The CDR3 protein is CASSGLAYEQYF. The DNA for the CDR3 is TGTGCCAGCAGTGGACTAGCGTACGAGCAGTACTTC.

The J gene is TRBJ2-2, the V gene TRBV2; D uncertain. Germline lookup yields CDR1 SNHLY and CDR2 FYNNEI. The V end lost 4 bases, the J end lost 5 bases, and 8 bases lay between the germline ends. CDR3 length: 13 residues. The DNA of the CDR3 is TGTGCCAGCAGTGTCGAGAGGACCGGGGAGCTGTTTTTT. Translated: CASSVERTGELFF.

Only a few counts were recorded for this clone. V gene TRBV30 combines with J gene TRBJ1-6; D unresolved. CDR1 is GTSNPN, CDR2 SVGIG, per germline (reference sequence). V lost 0 bases to trimming and J lost 9 bases, with 6 bases between them. CDR3 size: 12 residues. The DNA of the CDR3 is TGTGCCTGGAGTGTCCGGGGTTCACCCCTCCACTTT. Its translation is CAWSVRGSPLHF.

This clone was picked up a small number of times. The gene calls are TRBV30 and TRBJ1-5; tentatively, D is TRBD1 (5 bases). V lost 1 base and J 9 bases, leaving 10 bases between the germline ends. This CDR3 is 12 amino acids long. Germline V gene data show CDR1 as GTSNPN and CDR2 as SVGIG (reference sequence). The CDR3 region is CAWSASGRPQHF. CDR3 sequence (DNA): TGTGCCTGGAGTGCCTCGGGACGGCCCCAGCATTTT.

This sequence joins TRBV29-1 and TRBJ2-5; either TRBD1 or TRBD2 may fit D (5 bases each). The germline V gene has CDR1 SQVTM and CDR2 ANQGSEA. This CDR3 has 12 amino acids. Trimming cost V 7 bases and J 1 base, with 10 bases left between them. CDR3 in amino acids: CSGRGSQETQYF. The DNA for the CDR3 is TGCAGCGGACGGGGCAGCCAAGAGACCCAGTACTTC.

This chain uses TRBV30 with TRBJ2-7; 10 bases are a match to TRBD1. The CDR3 runs to 13 residues. The V gene end was trimmed by 4 bases and the J gene end by 5 bases; junction bases not matched to a gene: 5. CDR1 GTSNPN and CDR2 SVGIG come from the germline V gene (reference sequence). The CDR3 DNA is TGTGCCTGGACCTGGGACAGGGGAGACGAGCAGTACTTC. This codes for CAWTWDRGDEQYF. The full variable domain, with the rest looked up from reference TRBV30 and TRBJ2-7, is SQTIHQWPATLVQPVGSPLSLECTVEGTSNPNLYWYRQAAGRGLQLLFYSVGIGQISSEVPQNLSASRPQDRQFILSSKKLLLSDSGFYLCAWTWDRGDEQYFGPGTRLTVT.

The chain recombines TRBV28 with TRBJ2-7; 10 bases are shared with TRBD2. The ends lost 5 bases at V and 0 bases at J; junction bases unmatched: 4. Germline assignment: CDR1 MDHEN and CDR2 SYDVKM. The CDR3 spans 15 residues. The CDR3 sequence: CASSVPSGSSYEQYF. The CDR3 region has the DNA TGTGCCAGCAGTGTCCCTAGCGGGAGCTCCTACGAGCAGTACTTC.

This chain connects TRBV29-1 to TRBJ2-3; D gene ambiguous. Germline V CDR1 and CDR2: SQVTM, ANQGSEA. The length of the CDR3 is 13 residues. With 5 bases removed from V and 0 bases from J, the gap between germline ends came to 9 bases. The CDR3 sequence is CSVLASSTDTQYF. The CDR3 DNA reads as TGCAGCGTTCTCGCGAGTAGCACAGATACGCAGTATTTT.

This clone has only a few counts. DNA for the CDR3: TGTGCCAGCAGTTTTGGGACTAGCGGCTGGGAGACCCAGTACTTC. This translates into CASSFGTSGWETQYF. This sequence joins TRBV11-2 and TRBJ2-5, with TRBD2 matching 11 bases. V lost 6 bases to trimming and J lost 5 bases; unmatched junction nucleotides: 8. The length of the CDR3 is 15 residues. Germline V gene data show CDR1 as SGHAT and CDR2 as FQNNGV. Full variable domain (remainder filled in from reference TRBV11-2 and TRBJ2-5): EAGVAQSPRYKIIEKRQSVAFWCNPISGHATLYWYQQILGQGPKLLIQFQNNGVVDDSQLPKDRFSAERLKGVDSTLKIQPAKLEDSAVYLCASSFGTSGWETQYFGPGTRLLVL.

The chain employs TRBV11-2 and TRBJ2-7; 7 bases fit TRBD1. The ends lost 2 bases at V and 2 bases at J; junction bases unmatched: 6. The CDR3 is 15 residues long. CDR1 SGHAT and CDR2 FQNNGV come from the germline V gene. In DNA form, the CDR3 reads TGTGCCAGCAGCTTACAAGGGACAGAGACCTACGAGCAGTACTTC. Translation: CASSLQGTETYEQYF.

This clone was counted only a few times. The rearrangement uses TRBV7-2 and TRBJ2-3, with D tentatively TRBD2 (6 bases). V dropped 4 bases and J dropped 4 bases, with 12 bases sitting between them. This CDR3 is 14 amino acids long. CDR1 and CDR2 from the germline V gene are SGHTA and FQGNSA. CDR3: CASSSPGEADTQYF. The CDR3 DNA is TGTGCCAGCAGCTCCCCGGGGGAGGCAGATACGCAGTATTTT.

The V call is TRBV27, the J call TRBJ2-1; no definite D call. The V gene lost 11 bases and the J gene lost 4 bases, with 12 bases spanning the gap. Germline loops: CDR1 MNHEY, CDR2 SMNVEV (reference sequence). The CDR3 contains 12 residues. This CDR3 reads CAAQGIYNEQFF. The DNA of the CDR3 is TGTGCCGCCCAAGGGATATACAATGAGCAGTTCTTC.